These T cell receptor beta chains were read from a single sample in a study of response to subunit inactivated influenza vaccine. Using its own MiXCR run on the RT-PCR reads, TCRdb lists one record per CDR3 protein. The repertoire holds around 530,000 distinct CDR3 sequences, approximately 17% seen once, with 2.5% to 3.5% in the top ten. The starting material was CD4+ T cells sorted from PBMCs, obtained about 23 months after vaccination. The receptors originated from a man between 50 and 70 years old who received an inactivated influenza vaccine. Each CDR3 is given with its conserved first and last residue. The D gene is left open where the match is weak. Clone size is given for some rows only: seen once, a few or many times, or a class if the clone is expanded.

clone size,D gene,V gene,J gene,CDR3 DNA,CDR3 protein
few,TRBD2,TRBV2,TRBJ2-3,TGTGCCAGCAGTGAAAGACTAGCGGGCACAGATACGCAGTATTTT,CASSERLAGTDTQYF
few,.,TRBV5-6,TRBJ1-2,TGTGCCAGCAGCCCCGGGATCTGGGGCTACACCTTC,CASSPGIWGYTF
few,.,TRBV7-9,TRBJ1-1,TGTGCCAGCAGTACCTCAGGGGCCACTGAAGCTTTCTTT,CASSTSGATEAFF
few,TRBD1,TRBV27,TRBJ2-1,TGTGCCAGCAGTCAAAAGACAGGGAACGCGTTCTTC,CASSQKTGNAFF
.,TRBD1,TRBV6-2/TRBV6-3,TRBJ2-1,TGTGCCAGCAGTTACACGGGGACAGGGGCTTTGGGGTCCTACAATGAGCAGTTCTTC,CASSYTGTGALGSYNEQFF
.,.,TRBV3-1,TRBJ2-2,TGTGCCAGCAGCCCGAAGTGGGACACCGGGGAGCTGTTTTTT,CASSPKWDTGELFF
.,.,TRBV2,TRBJ1-1,TGTGCCAGCAGTGCCGGACACGGAATGAACACTGAAGCTTTCTTT,CASSAGHGMNTEAFF
.,TRBD1,TRBV6-5,TRBJ2-1,TGTGCCAGCAGTTACTCTGACAGGGGAAATGAGCAGTTCTTC,CASSYSDRGNEQFF
.,.,TRBV4-1,TRBJ1-1,TGCGCCAGCAGCCAAGGTCCGGGCCTTGAAGCTTTCTTT,CASSQGPGLEAFF
.,TRBD1,TRBV7-9,TRBJ1-1,TGTGCCAGCAGCGACAGGGTAGGGACTGAAGCTTTCTTT,CASSDRVGTEAFF
.,.,TRBV7-2,TRBJ1-1,TGTGCCAGCAGCTTAGCGGGCAGAATGAACACTGAAGCTTTCTTT,CASSLAGRMNTEAFF
few,TRBD2,TRBV7-2,TRBJ2-2,TGTGCCAGCAGCCGGCAACTAGCGCCTAACACCGGGGAGCTGTTTTTT,CASSRQLAPNTGELFF
.,.,TRBV27,TRBJ1-6,TGTGCCAGCAGCCTAACAGGGATAAGAATGGGAAATAATTCACCCCTCCACTTT,CASSLTGIRMGNNSPLHF